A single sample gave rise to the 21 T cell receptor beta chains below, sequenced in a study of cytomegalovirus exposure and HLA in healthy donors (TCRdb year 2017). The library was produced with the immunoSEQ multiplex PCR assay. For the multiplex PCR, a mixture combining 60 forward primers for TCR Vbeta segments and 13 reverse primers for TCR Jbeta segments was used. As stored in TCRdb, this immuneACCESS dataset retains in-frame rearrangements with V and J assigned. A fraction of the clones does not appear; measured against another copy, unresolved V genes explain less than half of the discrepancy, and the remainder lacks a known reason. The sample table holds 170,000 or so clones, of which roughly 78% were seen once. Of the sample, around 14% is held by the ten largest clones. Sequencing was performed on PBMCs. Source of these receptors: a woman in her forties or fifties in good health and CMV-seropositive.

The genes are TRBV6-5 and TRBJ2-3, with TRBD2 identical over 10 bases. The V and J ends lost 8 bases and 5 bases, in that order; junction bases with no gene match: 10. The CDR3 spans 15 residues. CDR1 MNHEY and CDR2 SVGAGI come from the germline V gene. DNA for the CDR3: TGTGCCAGCTGGGTCGTAGCGGGGGGAGGAGATACGCAGTATTTT. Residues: CASWVVAGGGDTQYF.

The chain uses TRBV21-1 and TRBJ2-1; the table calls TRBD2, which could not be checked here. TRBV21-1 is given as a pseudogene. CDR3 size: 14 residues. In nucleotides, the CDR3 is TGTGCCAGCAGCGATCGGGACTCCTTGATGAAGCAGTTCTTC. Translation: CASSDRDSLMKQFF.

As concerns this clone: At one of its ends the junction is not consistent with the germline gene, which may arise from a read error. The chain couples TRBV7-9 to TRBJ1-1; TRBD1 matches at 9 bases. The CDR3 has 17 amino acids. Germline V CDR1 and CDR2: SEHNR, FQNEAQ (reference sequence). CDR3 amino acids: CSSSRTGAGRRRSEAFF. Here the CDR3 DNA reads TGTTCCAGCAGCCGGACAGGGGCAGGTAGGAGGAGGTCTGAAGCTTTCTTT.

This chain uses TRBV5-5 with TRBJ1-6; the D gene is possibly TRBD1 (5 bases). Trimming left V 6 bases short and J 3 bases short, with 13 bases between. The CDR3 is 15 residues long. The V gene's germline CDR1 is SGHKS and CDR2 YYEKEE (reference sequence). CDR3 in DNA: TGTGCCAGCATGTCCCAGGGCATCTATAATTCACCCCTCCACTTT. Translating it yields CASMSQGIYNSPLHF. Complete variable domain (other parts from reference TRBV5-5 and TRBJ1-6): DAGVTQSPTHLIKTRGQQVTLRCSPISGHKSVSWYQQVLGQGPQFIFQYYEKEERGRGNFPDRFSARQFPNYSSELNVNALLLGDSALYLCASMSQGIYNSPLHFGNGTRLTVT.

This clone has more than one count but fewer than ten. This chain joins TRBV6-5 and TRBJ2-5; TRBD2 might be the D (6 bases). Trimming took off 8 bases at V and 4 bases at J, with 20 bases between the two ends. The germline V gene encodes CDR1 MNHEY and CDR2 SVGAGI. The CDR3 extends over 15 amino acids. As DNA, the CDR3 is TGTGCCAGCCAGAAACCGGGGCGGGGTACAGAGACCCAGTACTTC. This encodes CASQKPGRGTETQYF.

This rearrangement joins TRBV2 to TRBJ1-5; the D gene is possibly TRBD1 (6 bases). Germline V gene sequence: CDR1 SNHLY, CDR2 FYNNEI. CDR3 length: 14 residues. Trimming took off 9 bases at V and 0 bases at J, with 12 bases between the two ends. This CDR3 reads CASSGTNSNQPQHF. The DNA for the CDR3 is TGTGCCAGTTCGGGGACAAATAGCAATCAGCCCCAGCATTTT.

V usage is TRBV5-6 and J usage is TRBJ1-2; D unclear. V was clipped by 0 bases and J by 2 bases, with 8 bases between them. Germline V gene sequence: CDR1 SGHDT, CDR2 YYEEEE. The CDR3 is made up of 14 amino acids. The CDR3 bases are TGTGCCAGCAGCTTGGCTTCGAGGAACTATGGCTACACCTTC. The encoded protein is CASSLASRNYGYTF. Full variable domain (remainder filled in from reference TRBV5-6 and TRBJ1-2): DAGVTQSPTHLIKTRGQQVTLRCSPKSGHDTVSWYQQALGQGPQFIFQYYEEEERQRGNFPDRFSGHQFPNYSSELNVNALLLGDSALYLCASSLASRNYGYTFGSGTRLTVV.

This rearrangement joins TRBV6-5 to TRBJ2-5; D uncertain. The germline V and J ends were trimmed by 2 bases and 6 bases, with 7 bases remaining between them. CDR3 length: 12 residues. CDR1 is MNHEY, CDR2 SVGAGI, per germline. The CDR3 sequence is CASSYLLKTQYF. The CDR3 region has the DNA TGTGCCAGCAGTTACCTCCTAAAGACCCAGTACTTC.

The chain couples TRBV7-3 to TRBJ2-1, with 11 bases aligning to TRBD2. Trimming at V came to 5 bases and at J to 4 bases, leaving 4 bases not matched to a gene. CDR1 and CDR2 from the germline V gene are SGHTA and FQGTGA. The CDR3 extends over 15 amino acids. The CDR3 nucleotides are TGTGCCAGCAGCACGACTAGCGGGGATTACAATGAGCAGTTCTTC. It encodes CASSTTSGDYNEQFF.

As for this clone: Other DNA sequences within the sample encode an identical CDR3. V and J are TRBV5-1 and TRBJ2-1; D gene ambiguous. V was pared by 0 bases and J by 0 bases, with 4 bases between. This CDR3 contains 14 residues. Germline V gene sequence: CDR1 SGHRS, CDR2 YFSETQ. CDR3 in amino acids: CASSLGASYNEQFF. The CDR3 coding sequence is TGCGCCAGCAGCTTGGGCGCCTCCTACAATGAGCAGTTCTTC.

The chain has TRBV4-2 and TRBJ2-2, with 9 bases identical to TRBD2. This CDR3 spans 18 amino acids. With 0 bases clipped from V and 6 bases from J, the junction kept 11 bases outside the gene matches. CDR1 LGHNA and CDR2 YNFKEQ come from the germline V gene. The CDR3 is CASSQDQRRGGQSGELFF. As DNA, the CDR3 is TGTGCCAGCAGCCAAGATCAGAGGCGGGGGGGGCAATCCGGGGAGCTGTTTTTT.

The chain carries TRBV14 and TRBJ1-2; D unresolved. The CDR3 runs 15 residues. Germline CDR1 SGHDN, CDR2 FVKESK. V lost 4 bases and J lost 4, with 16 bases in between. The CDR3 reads CASSPRAPYTYGYTF. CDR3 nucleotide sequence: TGTGCCAGCAGCCCTAGAGCCCCCTATACCTATGGCTACACCTTC.

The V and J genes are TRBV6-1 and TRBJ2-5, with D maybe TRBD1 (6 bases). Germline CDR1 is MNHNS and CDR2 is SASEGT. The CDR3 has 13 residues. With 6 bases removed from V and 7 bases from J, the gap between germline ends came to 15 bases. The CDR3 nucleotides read TGTGCCAGCAGATGGACAGAGGTGGGGACCCAGTACTTC. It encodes CASRWTEVGTQYF.

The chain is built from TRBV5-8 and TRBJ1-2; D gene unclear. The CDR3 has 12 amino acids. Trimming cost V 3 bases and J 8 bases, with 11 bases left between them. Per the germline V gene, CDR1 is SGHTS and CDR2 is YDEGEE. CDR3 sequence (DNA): TGTGCCAGCAGCTCGGATCGGGAAGGCTACACCTTC. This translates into CASSSDREGYTF. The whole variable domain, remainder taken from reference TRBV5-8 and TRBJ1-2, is EAGVTQSPTHLIKTRGQQATLRCSPISGHTSVYWYQQALGLGLQFLLWYDEGEERNRGNFPPRFSGRQFPNYSSELNVNALELEDSALYLCASSSDREGYTFGSGTRLTVV.

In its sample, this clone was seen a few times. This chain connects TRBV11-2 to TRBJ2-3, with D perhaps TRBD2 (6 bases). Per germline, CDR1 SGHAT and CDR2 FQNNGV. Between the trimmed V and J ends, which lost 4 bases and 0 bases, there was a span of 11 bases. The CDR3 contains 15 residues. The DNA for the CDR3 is TGTGCCAGCAGCTCAGAAAGCGGGAGCACAGATACGCAGTATTTT. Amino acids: CASSSESGSTDTQYF.

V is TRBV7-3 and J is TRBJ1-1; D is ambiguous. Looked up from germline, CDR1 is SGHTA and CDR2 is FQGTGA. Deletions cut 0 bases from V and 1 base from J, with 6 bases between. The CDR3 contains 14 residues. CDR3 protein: CASSLTLGNTEAFF. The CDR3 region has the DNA TGTGCCAGCAGCTTAACTCTAGGGAACACTGAAGCTTTCTTT.

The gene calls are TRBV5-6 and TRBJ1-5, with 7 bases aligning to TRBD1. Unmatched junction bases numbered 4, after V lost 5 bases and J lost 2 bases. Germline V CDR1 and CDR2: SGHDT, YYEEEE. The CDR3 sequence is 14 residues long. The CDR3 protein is CASRRQGGNQPQHF. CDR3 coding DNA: TGTGCCAGCAGACGACAGGGAGGCAATCAGCCCCAGCATTTT.

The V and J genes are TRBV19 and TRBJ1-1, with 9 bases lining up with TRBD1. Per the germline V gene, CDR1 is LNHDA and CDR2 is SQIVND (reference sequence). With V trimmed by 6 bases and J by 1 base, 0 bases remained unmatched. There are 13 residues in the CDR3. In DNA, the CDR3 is TGTGCCAGTAGGGACAGGGGGAACACTGAAGCTTTCTTT. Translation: CASRDRGNTEAFF.

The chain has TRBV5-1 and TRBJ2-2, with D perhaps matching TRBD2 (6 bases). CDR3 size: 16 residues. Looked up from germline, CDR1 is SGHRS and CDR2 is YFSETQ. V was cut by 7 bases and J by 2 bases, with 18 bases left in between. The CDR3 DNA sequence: TGCGCCAGCCGTACCGGGACTTCGGTCAACACCGGGGAGCTGTTTTTT. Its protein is CASRTGTSVNTGELFF. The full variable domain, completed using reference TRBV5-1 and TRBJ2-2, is KAGVTQTPRYLIKTRGQQVTLSCSPISGHRSVSWYQQTPGQGLQFLFEYFSETQRNKGNFPGRFSGRQFSNSRSEMNVSTLELGDSALYLCASRTGTSVNTGELFFGEGSRLTVL.

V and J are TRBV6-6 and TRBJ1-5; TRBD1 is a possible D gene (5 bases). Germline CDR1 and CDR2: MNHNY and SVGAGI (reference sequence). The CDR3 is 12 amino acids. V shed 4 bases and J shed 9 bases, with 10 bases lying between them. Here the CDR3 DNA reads TGTGCCAGCAGTTCCCCAACAGGGCCCCAGCATTTT. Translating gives CASSSPTGPQHF.

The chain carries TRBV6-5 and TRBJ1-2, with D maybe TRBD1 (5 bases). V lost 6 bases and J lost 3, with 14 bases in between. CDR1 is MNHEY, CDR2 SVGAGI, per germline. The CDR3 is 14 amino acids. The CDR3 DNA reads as TGTGCCAGCAGCGCCATAGCAGGGTACTATGGCTACACCTTC. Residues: CASSAIAGYYGYTF.